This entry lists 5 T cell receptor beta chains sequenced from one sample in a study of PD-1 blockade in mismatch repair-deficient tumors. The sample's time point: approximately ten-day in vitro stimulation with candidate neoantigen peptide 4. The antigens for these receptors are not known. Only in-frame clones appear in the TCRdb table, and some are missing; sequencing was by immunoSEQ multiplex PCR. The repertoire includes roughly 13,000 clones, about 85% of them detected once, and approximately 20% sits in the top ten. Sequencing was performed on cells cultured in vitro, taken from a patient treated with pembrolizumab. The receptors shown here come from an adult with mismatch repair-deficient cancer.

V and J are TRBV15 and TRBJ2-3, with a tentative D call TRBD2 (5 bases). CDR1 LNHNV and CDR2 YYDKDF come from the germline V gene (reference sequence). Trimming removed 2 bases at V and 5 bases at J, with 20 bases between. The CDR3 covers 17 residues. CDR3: CATSRWGVWRVEDTQYF. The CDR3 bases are TGTGCCACCAGCAGATGGGGAGTATGGCGGGTTGAAGATACGCAGTATTTT. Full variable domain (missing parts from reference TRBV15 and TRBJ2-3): DAMVIQNPRYQVTQFGKPVTLSCSQTLNHNVMYWYQQKSSQAPKLLFHYYDKDFNNEADTPDNFQSRRPNTSFCFLDIRSPGLGDTAMYLCATSRWGVWRVEDTQYFGPGTRLTVL.

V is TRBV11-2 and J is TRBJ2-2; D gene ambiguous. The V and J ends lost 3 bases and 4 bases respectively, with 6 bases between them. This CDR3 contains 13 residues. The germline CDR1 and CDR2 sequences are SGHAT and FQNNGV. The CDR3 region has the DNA TGTGCCAGCAGCTTGCGGCGCACCGGGGAGCTGTTTTTT. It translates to CASSLRRTGELFF.

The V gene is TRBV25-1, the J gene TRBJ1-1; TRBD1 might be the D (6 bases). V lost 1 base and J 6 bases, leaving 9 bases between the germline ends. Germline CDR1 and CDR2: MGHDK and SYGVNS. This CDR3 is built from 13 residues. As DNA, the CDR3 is TGTGCCAGCAGTGAATCGCCAGGGGCTGAAGCTTTCTTT. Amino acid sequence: CASSESPGAEAFF. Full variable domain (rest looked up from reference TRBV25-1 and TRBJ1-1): EADIYQTPRYLVIGTGKKITLECSQTMGHDKMYWYQQDPGMELHLIHYSYGVNSTEKGDLSSESTVSRIRTEHFPLTLESARPSHTSQYLCASSESPGAEAFFGQGTRLTVV.

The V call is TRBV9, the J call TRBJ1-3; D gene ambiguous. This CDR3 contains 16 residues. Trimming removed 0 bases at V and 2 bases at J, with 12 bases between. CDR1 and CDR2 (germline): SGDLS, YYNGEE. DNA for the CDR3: TGTGCCAGCAGCGTAGATGGGCGGGTGGCTGGAAACACCATATATTTT. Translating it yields CASSVDGRVAGNTIYF.

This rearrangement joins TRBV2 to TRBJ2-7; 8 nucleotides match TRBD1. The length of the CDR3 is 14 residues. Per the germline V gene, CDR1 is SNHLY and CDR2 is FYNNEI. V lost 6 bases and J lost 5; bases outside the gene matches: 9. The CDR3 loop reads CASRGQVRNNEQYF. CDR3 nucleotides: TGTGCCAGCAGGGGACAGGTTCGCAATAACGAGCAGTACTTC.